The 16 T cell receptor beta chains given below trace back to one sample, sequenced in a study of shared clonotypes between healthy human individuals. The method was immunoSEQ multiplex PCR; TCRdb's version includes in-frame clones alone and lacks a portion of them. The sample yields fewer than 1.8 million clones, 98% seen once. The sample was naive CD4+ T cells sorted from blood. Subset defined: CD45RA+ positively selected. The receptors were sampled from a man aged 25-45 years in good health.

The chain employs TRBV6-5 and TRBJ2-5; D is possibly TRBD1 (5 bases). The germline gives CDR1 MNHEY, CDR2 SVGAGI. V was pared by 10 bases and J by 5 bases, with 14 bases between. The CDR3 spans 12 residues. The CDR3 reads CATNGAEETQYF. CDR3 in DNA: TGTGCCACAAATGGGGCGGAGGAGACCCAGTACTTC.

On this clone itself: Distinct nucleotide sequences in the sample also encode this CDR3. This chain uses TRBV6-1 with TRBJ1-3, with D hard to call. This CDR3 comprises 12 residues. The germline CDR1 and CDR2 sequences are MNHNS and SASEGT. V gave up 1 base and J gave up 4 bases, with 2 bases separating them. CDR3 DNA: TGTGCCAGCAGTGAAGTCGGAAACACCATATATTTT. Its translation is CASSEVGNTIYF.

V usage is TRBV11-2 and J usage is TRBJ2-5; D not certain. Trimming pared 3 bases from V and 5 bases from J, leaving 10 bases between. CDR1 is SGHAT and CDR2 is FQNNGV in the germline V gene. The CDR3 consists of 13 residues. CDR3 region: CASSLDEYETQYF. Written as DNA, the CDR3 is TGTGCCAGCAGCTTGGACGAGTACGAGACCCAGTACTTC.

The V call is TRBV7-9, the J call TRBJ2-1; the D gene is possibly TRBD2 (5 bases). V was cut by 4 bases and J by 7 bases, with 8 bases left in between. Looked up from germline, CDR1 is SEHNR and CDR2 is FQNEAQ (reference sequence). The CDR3 runs to 12 residues. CDR3 DNA sequence: TGTGCCAGCAGCTCCCGGGGAAATGAGCAGTTCTTC. Amino acids: CASSSRGNEQFF.

A word on this clone: The sample carries other DNA sequences with the same CDR3. The chain employs TRBV18 and TRBJ2-7; no reliable D call. The germline gives CDR1 KGHSH, CDR2 LQKENI. The CDR3 loop spans 13 amino acids. V was trimmed by 0 bases and J by 2 bases, leaving 5 bases between them. CDR3 residues: CASSPPTTYEQYF. For the CDR3, the DNA is TGTGCCAGCTCACCACCAACGACCTACGAGCAGTACTTC.

The chain combines TRBV29-1 with TRBJ2-3; weak D call: TRBD1 (6 bases). The CDR3 has 13 amino acids. The ends were cut back, 3 bases at V and 2 bases at J, with 9 bases in the middle. Germline V gene lookup returns CDR1 SQVTM and CDR2 ANQGSEA. The CDR3 sequence is CSVEGAPTDTQYF. CDR3 DNA sequence: TGCAGCGTTGAGGGGGCCCCCACAGATACGCAGTATTTT.

This chain connects TRBV5-1 to TRBJ2-3; D gene uncertain. This CDR3 region has 12 residues. Germline CDR1 and CDR2: SGHRS and YFSETQ. Trimming cost V 2 bases and J 7 bases, with 8 bases left between them. The CDR3 loop is CASSFDGHTQYF. The CDR3 DNA reads as TGCGCCAGCAGCTTCGATGGGCATACGCAGTATTTT.

The chain carries TRBV6-1 and TRBJ1-5; D possibly corresponds to TRBD1 (5 bases). This CDR3 comprises 14 residues. Germline CDR1 reads MNHNS; CDR2 reads SASEGT. Trimming left V 2 bases short and J 3 bases short, with 8 bases between. Written as DNA, the CDR3 is TGTGCCAGCAGTGAACTGACAGACAATCAGCCCCAGCATTTT. It is translated as CASSELTDNQPQHF.

The rearrangement uses TRBV6-1 and TRBJ2-7; D ambiguous. The CDR3 has 10 amino acids. The germline V and J ends were trimmed by 7 bases and 3 bases, with 4 bases remaining between them. CDR1 and CDR2 from the germline V gene are MNHNS and SASEGT. CDR3 region: CASMGYEQYF. The CDR3 DNA follows: TGTGCCAGCATGGGCTACGAGCAGTACTTC.

The CDR3 coding sequence is TGTGCCAGCAGGGCATACCGGACCGTGAACACTGAAGCTTTCTTT. This translates into CASRAYRTVNTEAFF. V usage is TRBV28 and J usage is TRBJ1-1; D is unclear. The germline V gene has CDR1 MDHEN and CDR2 SYDVKM. The CDR3 runs 15 residues. With 6 bases removed from V and 0 bases from J, the gap between germline ends came to 14 bases.

CDR3 in DNA: TGTGCCAGCAGCCCGGAGACAAACCAAGAGACCCAGTACTTC. Translated: CASSPETNQETQYF. The gene calls are TRBV5-4 and TRBJ2-5; D call uncertain. The CDR3 extends over 14 amino acids. Germline V lookup: CDR1 SGHNT, CDR2 YYREEE (reference sequence). The ends were cut back, 4 bases at V and 0 bases at J, with 10 bases in the middle.

V and J are TRBV9 and TRBJ2-7; the match to TRBD1 covers 7 bases. The CDR3 extends over 14 amino acids. Trimming cost V 5 bases and J 4 bases; bases outside gene matches: 9. Germline assignment: CDR1 SGDLS and CDR2 YYNGEE. The CDR3, as DNA: TGTGCCAGCAGTGAGGGGGCCTATGGGTACGAGCAGTACTTC. Translated: CASSEGAYGYEQYF.

The V and J genes are TRBV9 and TRBJ2-7; D ambiguous. Germline lookup yields CDR1 SGDLS and CDR2 YYNGEE. The CDR3 sequence is 15 residues long. Trimming took 0 bases from V and 0 from J, leaving 10 bases between them. The CDR3 bases are TGTGCCAGCAGCGTAGTGCCAGGCCCCTCCTACGAGCAGTACTTC. Amino acids: CASSVVPGPSYEQYF.

The chain recombines TRBV15 with TRBJ2-2; 7 nucleotides line up with TRBD2. In germline, CDR1 is LNHNV, CDR2 YYDKDF (reference sequence). CDR3 size: 16 residues. V lost 1 base, J lost 6 bases, and 8 bases stayed unmatched. The CDR3 loop is CATSRGGGSYPGELFF. The CDR3 DNA reads TGTGCCACCAGCAGAGGAGGCGGGAGCTATCCCGGGGAGCTGTTTTTT.

The chain joins TRBV18 to TRBJ2-7, with D unresolved. The V gene lost 1 base and the J gene lost 1 base, with 11 bases spanning the gap. The length of the CDR3 is 15 residues. Per germline, CDR1 KGHSH and CDR2 LQKENI. The CDR3, as DNA: TGTGCCAGCTCACCACTTGGGGTCACTTCCTACGAGCAGTACTTC. This codes for CASSPLGVTSYEQYF.

The V and J genes are TRBV5-1 and TRBJ2-3; maybe TRBD1 (6 bases). Per the germline V gene, CDR1 is SGHRS and CDR2 is YFSETQ. The ends were cut back, 3 bases at V and 4 bases at J, with 15 bases in the middle. The CDR3 runs to 15 residues. The CDR3 sequence: CASSYRDPTADTQYF. The CDR3 DNA reads as TGCGCCAGCAGCTACAGGGACCCGACGGCAGATACGCAGTATTTT.